One sample yielded the 32 T cell receptor beta chains listed below, sequenced in a study of cytomegalovirus exposure and HLA in healthy donors. Method: immunoSEQ multiplex PCR; TCRdb's copy keeps in-frame clones and lacks some. The sample has 85,000 to 120,000 clones, just under 95% seen once. The sequenced sample was PBMCs. These receptor sequences come from a woman aged 18-29 years in good health and CMV-seronegative.

The rearrangement uses TRBV2 and TRBJ2-2, with 11 nucleotides matching TRBD2. There are 15 residues in the CDR3. Losses at the gene ends were 6 bases for V and 7 bases for J; bases not matched to a gene: 7. Germline-derived CDR1 and CDR2 are SNHLY and FYNNEI. The DNA for the CDR3 is TGTGCCAGCAGGACCGTTAGCGGGGGGGACGGGGAGCTGTTTTTT. Residues: CASRTVSGGDGELFF.

The gene calls are TRBV30 and TRBJ2-1; 7 bases are a match to TRBD2. J was trimmed by 5 bases and V by 4 bases; bases with no gene match: 11. CDR1 is GTSNPN, CDR2 SVGIG, per germline (reference sequence). The CDR3 has 15 residues. This CDR3 is CAWTPGGMDNNEQFF. The CDR3 nucleotides are TGTGCCTGGACCCCGGGGGGAATGGATAACAATGAGCAGTTCTTC.

The chain links TRBV9 to TRBJ1-1; TRBD1 might be the D (5 bases). The V end lost 0 bases, the J end lost 1 base, and 10 bases lay between the germline ends. Germline-derived CDR1 and CDR2 are SGDLS and YYNGEE. CDR3 length: 15 amino acids. Here the CDR3 reads CASSVDGAGNTEAFF. The CDR3 region has the DNA TGTGCCAGCAGCGTAGATGGGGCTGGGAACACTGAAGCTTTCTTT.

This chain uses TRBV5-1 with TRBJ2-1; D is possibly TRBD1 (6 bases). This CDR3 comprises 15 residues. Germline loops: CDR1 SGHRS, CDR2 YFSETQ. Trimming took 0 bases from V and 8 from J, leaving 15 bases between them. The DNA of the CDR3 is TGCGCCAGCAGCTTGGCCGAGGGGGTGATGGATGAGCAGTTCTTC. Translating it yields CASSLAEGVMDEQFF.

This chain joins TRBV11-3 and TRBJ1-2, with 11 bases that match TRBD1. V shed 4 bases, J shed 5 bases, and the junction held 9 bases outside the gene matches. The germline gives CDR1 SGHNT, CDR2 YENEEA. The CDR3 spans 16 residues. The CDR3 here is CASSWTGGAKKYGYTF. In DNA form, the CDR3 reads TGTGCCAGCAGCTGGACAGGGGGCGCGAAGAAATATGGCTACACCTTC.

CDR3 nucleotides: TGTGCCAGCAGTGATTGGCAGCGAATTAATGCTGAAGCTTTCTTT. It translates to CASSDWQRINAEAFF. The V and J genes are TRBV6-1 and TRBJ1-1; D call uncertain. This CDR3 has 15 amino acids. Deletions cut 3 bases from V and 6 bases from J, with 17 bases between. Germline loops: CDR1 MNHNS, CDR2 SASEGT.

The chain links TRBV7-9 to TRBJ2-7; D might be TRBD2 (6 bases). The V gene's germline CDR1 is SEHNR and CDR2 FQNEAQ (reference sequence). The CDR3 is made up of 16 amino acids. Trimming stripped 5 bases from V and 3 bases from J, with 20 bases between. The CDR3 DNA reads TGTGCCAGCAGCGCCCTCGGGGGAGGATCGCACTACGAGCAGTACTTC. Amino acids: CASSALGGGSHYEQYF.

The chain recombines TRBV7-9 with TRBJ1-5; TRBD1 is a possible D gene (5 bases). V lost 1 base and J lost 7, with 17 bases in between. The germline gives CDR1 SEHNR, CDR2 FQNEAQ (reference sequence). This CDR3 spans 16 amino acids. The CDR3 reads CASSLVGGAAEQPQHF. The CDR3 DNA follows: TGTGCCAGCAGCTTAGTAGGAGGGGCCGCCGAACAGCCCCAGCATTTT.

This sequence joins TRBV2 and TRBJ1-1; D perhaps matches TRBD1 (5 bases). Germline values: CDR1 SNHLY, CDR2 FYNNEI. The V end was cut by 4 bases, the J end by 1 base, with 10 bases between. The CDR3 length is 14 residues. The CDR3 loop is CASSVAGPNTEAFF. CDR3 nucleotide sequence: TGTGCCAGCAGTGTCGCAGGGCCGAACACTGAAGCTTTCTTT.

This chain uses TRBV19 with TRBJ1-2; D possibly corresponds to TRBD1 (6 bases). Germline V CDR1 and CDR2: LNHDA, SQIVND (reference sequence). Trimming shortened V by 3 bases and J by 3 bases, and 8 bases separated the two germline ends. The CDR3 has 13 residues. This CDR3 reads CASSIRTDYGYTF. The CDR3 region has the DNA TGTGCCAGTAGTATCCGGACAGACTATGGCTACACCTTC.

This clone was counted a single time. This chain links TRBV7-8 with TRBJ2-6; D may be TRBD2 (7 bases). CDR1 and CDR2 from the germline V gene are SGHVS and FQNEAQ. The CDR3 runs to 18 residues. V was trimmed by 5 bases and J by 0 bases, leaving 17 bases between them. The CDR3 loop reads CASSHRGGHFSGANVLTF. Written as DNA, the CDR3 is TGTGCCAGCAGCCACCGCGGGGGCCACTTCTCTGGGGCCAACGTCCTGACTTTC.

The V gene is TRBV19, the J gene TRBJ2-7; TRBD1 agrees at 8 bases. Germline values: CDR1 LNHDA, CDR2 SQIVND (reference sequence). Losses at the gene ends were 5 bases for V and 5 bases for J; bases not matched to a gene: 8. The CDR3 totals 14 residues. CDR3 DNA sequence: TGTGCCAGTAGTCCGGGACAGGTTGGAAACGAGCAGTACTTC. The encoded protein is CASSPGQVGNEQYF.

J is TRBJ2-7 and V is TRBV7-2; 9 bases agree with TRBD2. With V trimmed by 3 bases and J by 4 bases, 4 bases remained unmatched. The germline V gene encodes CDR1 SGHTA and CDR2 FQGNSA. The CDR3 contains 14 residues. The CDR3 reads CASSLTSGDYEQYF. CDR3 DNA: TGTGCCAGCAGCTTGACTAGCGGAGATTACGAGCAGTACTTC.

The J gene is TRBJ2-7, the V gene TRBV2; unclear D gene. In germline, CDR1 is SNHLY, CDR2 FYNNEI. Trimming pared 5 bases from V and 4 bases from J, leaving 6 bases between. The CDR3 loop spans 11 amino acids. CDR3 nucleotides: TGTGCCAGCAGTATCTCGTACGAGCAGTACTTC. Its protein is CASSISYEQYF.

The chain combines TRBV5-6 with TRBJ1-2; 7 bases match TRBD1. There are 15 residues in the CDR3. With V trimmed by 3 bases and J by 0 bases, 5 bases remained unmatched. From germline, CDR1 is SGHDT and CDR2 YYEEEE. This CDR3 reads CASSSTGQANYGYTF. The CDR3 DNA follows: TGTGCCAGCAGCTCGACAGGGCAAGCTAACTATGGCTACACCTTC.

For this clone: Mismatch with germline at one junction end may stem from a read error. The chain is built from TRBV7-7 and TRBJ2-1; 7 nucleotides agree with TRBD2. The CDR3 runs to 15 residues. Germline assignment: CDR1 SSHAT and CDR2 FNYEAQ (reference sequence). In nucleotides, the CDR3 is TGTGCTAGCAGCTCCGCAGCGGGGAGCGTCAATGAGCAGTTCTTC. Its translation: CASSSAAGSVNEQFF. Combining the CDR3 with reference TRBV7-7 and TRBJ2-1 gives the whole variable domain GAGVSQSPRYKVTKRGQDVTLRCDPISSHATLYWYQQALGQGPEFLTYFNYEAQPDKSGLPSDRFSAERPEGSISTLTIQRTEQRDSAMYRCASSSAAGSVNEQFFGPGTRLTVL.

V and J are TRBV7-2 and TRBJ1-1; 7 bases fit TRBD1. From germline, CDR1 is SGHTA and CDR2 FQGNSA. With 1 base clipped from V and 6 bases from J, the junction kept 5 bases outside the gene matches. The CDR3 loop spans 14 amino acids. CDR3 in DNA: TGTGCCAGCAGCTTAGTAGGAGGGGGCCCTGAAGCTTTCTTT. Protein product: CASSLVGGGPEAFF. The whole variable domain, filled in from reference TRBV7-2 and TRBJ1-1, reads GAGVSQSPSNKVTEKGKDVELRCDPISGHTALYWYRQSLGQGLEFLIYFQGNSAPDKSGLPSDRFSAERTGGSVSTLTIQRTQQEDSAVYLCASSLVGGGPEAFFGQGTRLTVV.

The chain is built from TRBV30 and TRBJ1-2, with D possibly matching TRBD1 (5 bases). Germline-derived CDR1 and CDR2 are GTSNPN and SVGIG (reference sequence). This CDR3 has 13 amino acids. V was cut by 3 bases and J by 2 bases, with 10 bases left in between. The CDR3 loop is CAWSLGGNYGYTF. CDR3 DNA sequence: TGTGCCTGGAGCTTGGGGGGAAACTATGGCTACACCTTC.

This chain joins TRBV25-1 and TRBJ1-2; a possible D gene is TRBD1 (6 bases). This CDR3 contains 15 residues. The V end lost 4 bases, the J end lost 8 bases, and 20 bases lay between the germline ends. The germline gives CDR1 MGHDK, CDR2 SYGVNS. The CDR3 spells CASSGRTERVGGYTF. CDR3 DNA: TGTGCCAGCAGTGGACGGACAGAACGGGTCGGAGGCTACACCTTC.

The V and J genes are TRBV14 and TRBJ2-7, with a tentative D call TRBD1 (5 bases). This CDR3 is built from 15 residues. V was trimmed by 1 base and J by 6 bases, leaving 16 bases between them. CDR1 is SGHDN and CDR2 is FVKESK in the germline V gene. CDR3 DNA: TGTGCCAGCAGCCAAGTTCGTGCAGGGATCCCCGAGCAGTACTTC. This translates into CASSQVRAGIPEQYF.

The V gene is TRBV27, the J gene TRBJ1-1; D is ambiguous. V was trimmed by 9 bases and J by 3 bases, leaving 14 bases between them. Germline V gene lookup returns CDR1 MNHEY and CDR2 SMNVEV (reference sequence). The CDR3 is made up of 13 amino acids. CDR3 sequence (DNA): TGTGCCAGTGCCAAGGACTCGGACACTGAAGCTTTCTTT. Amino acid sequence: CASAKDSDTEAFF.

The V and J genes are TRBV14 and TRBJ1-4, with TRBD1 matching over 12 bases. V gave up 1 base and J gave up 7 bases; unmatched junction bases: 10. Germline V lookup: CDR1 SGHDN, CDR2 FVKESK. The CDR3 sequence is 18 residues long. The CDR3 loop reads CASSQVPGTGGSGEKLFF. The DNA of the CDR3 is TGTGCCAGCAGCCAAGTGCCCGGGACAGGGGGCTCAGGTGAAAAACTGTTTTTT. Together with reference TRBV14 and TRBJ1-4, the CDR3 gives the full variable domain: EAGVTQFPSHSVIEKGQTVTLRCDPISGHDNLYWYRRVMGKEIKFLLHFVKESKQDESGMPNNRFLAERTGGTYSTLKVQPAELEDSGVYFCASSQVPGTGGSGEKLFFGSGTQLSVL.

This chain links TRBV19 with TRBJ1-1; D unresolved. V lost 5 bases and J lost 1, with 5 bases in between. CDR3 length: 12 residues. Germline loops: CDR1 LNHDA, CDR2 SQIVND (reference sequence). The CDR3 nucleotides are TGTGCCAGTAGTGCAGGGAACACTGAAGCTTTCTTT. Translated: CASSAGNTEAFF.

The CDR3 here is CASSWRSPITDTQYF. In nucleotides, the CDR3 is TGTGCCAGCAGCTGGAGGTCACCCATCACAGATACGCAGTATTTT. The gene calls are TRBV11-2 and TRBJ2-3; D perhaps matches TRBD2 (5 bases). Looked up from germline, CDR1 is SGHAT and CDR2 is FQNNGV. CDR3 length equals 15 residues. Between the trimmed V and J ends, which lost 4 bases and 2 bases, there was a span of 13 bases.

The chain is built from TRBV4-3 and TRBJ1-2; D uncertain. Trimming took off 5 bases at V and 4 bases at J, with 11 bases between the two ends. CDR3 length: 13 residues. In germline, CDR1 is LGHNA, CDR2 YSLEER. In DNA form, the CDR3 reads TGCGCCAGCAGCACTTCGGACTCCTATGGCTACACCTTC. It specifies CASSTSDSYGYTF.

The chain joins TRBV5-8 to TRBJ1-1, with D unresolved. Germline CDR1 reads SGHTS; CDR2 reads YDEGEE. The CDR3 loop spans 13 amino acids. V was shortened by 0 bases and J by 4 bases, with 7 bases between the two germline ends. CDR3 residues: CASSLDFFTEAFF. The CDR3 DNA reads as TGTGCCAGCAGCTTGGATTTCTTCACTGAAGCTTTCTTT.

V and J are TRBV2 and TRBJ1-5; 9 bases agree with TRBD1. The CDR3 runs 14 residues. Germline V gives CDR1 SNHLY, CDR2 FYNNEI. V lost 6 bases to trimming and J lost 9 bases; unmatched junction nucleotides: 9. The CDR3 region is CASSDLGQGTPQHF. CDR3 in DNA: TGTGCCAGCAGCGATTTGGGACAGGGAACGCCCCAGCATTTT.

The V gene is TRBV9, the J gene TRBJ2-1; D is perhaps TRBD1 (5 bases). The CDR3 length is 14 residues. The germline CDR1 and CDR2 sequences are SGDLS and YYNGEE. Between the trimmed V and J ends, which lost 5 bases and 8 bases, there was a span of 17 bases. CDR3 residues: CASSGLDRHDEQFF. The CDR3 nucleotides read TGTGCCAGCAGTGGTCTTGACAGACATGATGAGCAGTTCTTC.

The chain has TRBV25-1 and TRBJ1-1; D not resolved. The CDR3 has 12 amino acids. The germline V gene encodes CDR1 MGHDK and CDR2 SYGVNS. V shed 4 bases and J shed 7 bases, with 10 bases lying between them. The CDR3: CASSAAANEAFF. CDR3 DNA: TGTGCCAGCAGTGCCGCCGCTAATGAAGCTTTCTTT.

CDR3 in amino acids: CASSPHRGQADTQYF. CDR3 coding DNA: TGTGCCAGCAGTCCACACAGGGGGCAGGCAGATACGCAGTATTTT. V and J are TRBV6-4 and TRBJ2-3; TRBD1 matches at 9 bases. CDR1 is MRHNA, CDR2 SNTAGT, per germline. The CDR3 has 15 amino acids. Germline trimming cut 5 bases from V and 4 bases from J; bases unmatched to any gene: 7.

The chain uses TRBV5-6 and TRBJ1-4; 7 bases line up with TRBD1. CDR1 and CDR2 from the germline V gene are SGHDT and YYEEEE. Germline trimming cut 5 bases from V and 7 bases from J; bases unmatched to any gene: 11. The CDR3 length is 15 residues. The CDR3 spells CASSFRDRSGEKLFF. CDR3 DNA: TGTGCCAGCAGTTTTAGGGACAGATCTGGTGAAAAACTGTTTTTT.

The CDR3, as DNA: TGTGCCAGCAGCTCGGACAGGGCTTATAGCAATCAGCCCCAGCATTTT. It yields the protein CASSSDRAYSNQPQHF. This chain links TRBV5-5 with TRBJ1-5; TRBD1 matches at 8 bases. Germline loops: CDR1 SGHKS, CDR2 YYEKEE (reference sequence). This CDR3 spans 16 amino acids. Trimming removed 3 bases from V and 0 bases from J; junction bases left unmatched: 5.